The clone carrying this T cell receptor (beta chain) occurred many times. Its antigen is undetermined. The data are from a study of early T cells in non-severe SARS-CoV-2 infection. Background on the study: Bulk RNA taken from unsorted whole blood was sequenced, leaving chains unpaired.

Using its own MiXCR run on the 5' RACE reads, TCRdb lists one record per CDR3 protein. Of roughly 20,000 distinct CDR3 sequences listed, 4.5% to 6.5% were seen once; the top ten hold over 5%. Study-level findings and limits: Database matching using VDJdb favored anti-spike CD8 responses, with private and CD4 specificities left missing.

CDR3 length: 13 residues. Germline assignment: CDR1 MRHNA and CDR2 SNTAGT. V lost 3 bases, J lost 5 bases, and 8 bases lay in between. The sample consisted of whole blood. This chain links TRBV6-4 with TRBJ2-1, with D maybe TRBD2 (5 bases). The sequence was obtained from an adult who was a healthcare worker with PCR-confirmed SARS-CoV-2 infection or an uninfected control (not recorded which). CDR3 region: CASSEASNNEQFF. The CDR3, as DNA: TGTGCCAGCAGTGAGGCTAGCAACAATGAGCAGTTCTTC.